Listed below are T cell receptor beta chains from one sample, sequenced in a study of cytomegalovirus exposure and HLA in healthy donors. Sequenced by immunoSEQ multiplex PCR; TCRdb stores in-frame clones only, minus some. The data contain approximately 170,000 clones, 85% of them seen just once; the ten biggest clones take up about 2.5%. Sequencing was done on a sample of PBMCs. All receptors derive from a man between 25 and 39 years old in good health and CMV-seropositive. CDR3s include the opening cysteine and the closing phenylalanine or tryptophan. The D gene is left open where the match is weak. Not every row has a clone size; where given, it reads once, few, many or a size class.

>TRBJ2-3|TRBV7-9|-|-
CASSLVGQAVTDTQYF
TGTGCCAGCAGCTTAGTGGGACAAGCCGTCACAGATACGCAGTATTTT
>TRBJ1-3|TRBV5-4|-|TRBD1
CASSSWAGGVGNTIYF
TGTGCCAGCAGCTCTTGGGCAGGGGGAGTTGGAAACACCATATATTTT
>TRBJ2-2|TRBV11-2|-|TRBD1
CASSPTTGTNTGELFF
TGTGCCAGCAGCCCTACGACAGGGACCAACACCGGGGAGCTGTTTTTT
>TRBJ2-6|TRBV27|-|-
CASSLRGTGANVLTF
TGTGCCAGCAGTTTACGAGGCACTGGGGCCAACGTCCTGACTTTC
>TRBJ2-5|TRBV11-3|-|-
CASSLAPRETQYF
TGTGCCAGCAGCTTAGCTCCCAGGGAGACCCAGTACTTC
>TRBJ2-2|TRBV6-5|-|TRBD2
CASSYGAGGYTGELFF
TGTGCCAGCAGTTACGGGGCGGGAGGGTACACCGGGGAGCTGTTTTTT
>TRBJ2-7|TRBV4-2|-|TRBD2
CASSQEGRGPYEQYF
TGTGCCAGCAGCCAAGAGGGGAGGGGCCCCTACGAGCAGTACTTC
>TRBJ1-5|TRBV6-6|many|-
CASSPSHGGSDQPQHF
TGTGCCAGCAGCCCCTCCCACGGGGGTAGCGATCAGCCCCAGCATTTT
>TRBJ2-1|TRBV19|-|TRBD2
CASSILMLAGDEQFF
TGTGCCAGTAGTATTTTAATGTTAGCGGGAGATGAGCAGTTCTTC
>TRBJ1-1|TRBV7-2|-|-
CASSSTVMNTEAFF
TGTGCCAGCAGCTCGACAGTGATGAACACTGAAGCTTTCTTT
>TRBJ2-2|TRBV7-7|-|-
CASSRIHSGESYTGELFF
TGTGCTAGCAGCCGAATACATTCAGGGGAATCGTACACCGGGGAGCTGTTTTTT
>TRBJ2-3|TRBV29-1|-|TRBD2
CSVTRPGLAGPKTPTDTQYF
TGCAGCGTTACAAGGCCCGGACTAGCGGGACCCAAAACCCCCACAGATACGCAGTATTTT
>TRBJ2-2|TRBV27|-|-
CASSFSSRDWNTGELFF
TGTGCCAGCAGCTTCTCAAGCCGGGACTGGAACACCGGGGAGCTGTTTTTT
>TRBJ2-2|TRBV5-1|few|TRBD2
CASKLRLAGDRGTGELFF
TGCGCCAGCAAGCTGCGACTAGCGGGAGATAGGGGCACCGGGGAGCTGTTTTTT
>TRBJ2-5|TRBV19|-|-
CASSIGREPGYQETQYF
TGTGCCAGTAGTATAGGGCGAGAGCCGGGGTACCAAGAGACCCAGTACTTC
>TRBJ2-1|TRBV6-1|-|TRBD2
CASSGGRGTTAYNEQFF
TGTGCCAGCAGTGGGGGTAGAGGGACTACCGCCTACAATGAGCAGTTCTTC
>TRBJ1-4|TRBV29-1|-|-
CSVEGSGNEKLFF
TGCAGCGTTGAAGGCTCGGGTAATGAAAAACTGTTTTTT
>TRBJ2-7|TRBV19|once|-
CASRPDRGGEQYF
TGTGCCAGTAGGCCTGACAGGGGAGGGGAGCAGTACTTC
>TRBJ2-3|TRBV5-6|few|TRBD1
CASSLQGPTDTQYF
TGTGCCAGCAGCCTACAGGGGCCCACAGATACGCAGTATTTT
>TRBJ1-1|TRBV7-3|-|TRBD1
CASSSTGTGAEAFF
TGTGCCAGCAGCTCCACCGGGACAGGTGCTGAAGCTTTCTTT
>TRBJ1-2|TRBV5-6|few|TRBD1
CASSLGQGPGGYTF
TGTGCCAGCAGCCTCGGACAGGGCCCGGGAGGCTACACCTTC
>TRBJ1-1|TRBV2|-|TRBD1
CASSGQGQGSAFF
TGTGCCAGCAGTGGACAGGGGCAAGGGTCGGCTTTCTTT
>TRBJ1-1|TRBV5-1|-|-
CASSDSGSRRGAFF
TGCGCCAGCAGCGATTCAGGGTCCCGGCGCGGAGCTTTCTTT
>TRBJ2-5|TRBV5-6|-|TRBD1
CASSATVGQGRGETQYF
TGTGCCAGCAGCGCGACAGTAGGACAGGGGCGGGGAGAGACCCAGTACTTC
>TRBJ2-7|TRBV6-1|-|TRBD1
CASSERGTGGYEQYF
TGTGCCAGCAGTGAAAGGGGGACAGGGGGCTACGAGCAGTACTTC
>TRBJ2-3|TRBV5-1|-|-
CASSLGQGRADTQYF
TGCGCCAGCAGCTTAGGGCAGGGAAGGGCGGATACGCAGTATTTT
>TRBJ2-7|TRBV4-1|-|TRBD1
CASSHPGQGAGEQYF
TGCGCCAGCAGCCACCCAGGACAGGGGGCGGGCGAGCAGTACTTC
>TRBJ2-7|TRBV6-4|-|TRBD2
CASSDMTSGRTYEQYF
TGTGCCAGCAGTGACATGACTAGCGGGCGAACCTACGAGCAGTACTTC
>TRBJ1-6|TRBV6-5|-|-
CASSSDGRWSPLHF
TGTGCCAGCAGTTCGGATGGCAGGTGGTCACCCCTCCACTTT
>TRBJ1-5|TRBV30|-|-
CAWSVGSGNGQPQHF
TGTGCCTGGAGTGTAGGATCAGGGAACGGTCAGCCCCAGCATTTT
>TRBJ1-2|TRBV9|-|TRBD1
CASSPRDRGRYGYTF
TGTGCCAGCAGCCCCCGGGACAGGGGCCGCTATGGCTACACCTTC
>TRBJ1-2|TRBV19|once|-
CASSSGLGYGYTF
TGTGCCAGTAGTTCGGGACTCGGCTATGGCTACACCTTC
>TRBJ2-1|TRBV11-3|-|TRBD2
CASSFPGLAAGNEQFF
TGTGCCAGCAGCTTCCCGGGACTAGCGGCGGGGAATGAGCAGTTCTTC
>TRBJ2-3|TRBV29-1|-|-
CSVEPSSTDTQYF
TGCAGCGTTGAGCCTAGCTCAACAGATACGCAGTATTTT
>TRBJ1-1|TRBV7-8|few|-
CASSLPGNTEAFF
TGTGCCAGCAGCTTACCAGGGAACACTGAAGCTTTCTTT
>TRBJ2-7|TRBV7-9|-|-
CASSLGSSEQYF
TGTGCCAGCAGCTTAGGGAGCAGCGAGCAGTACTTC
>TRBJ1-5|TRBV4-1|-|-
CASSQEVREGQPQHF
TGCGCCAGCAGCCAAGAAGTCAGGGAAGGTCAGCCCCAGCATTTT
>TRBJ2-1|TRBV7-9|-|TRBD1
CASSSPATGYNEQFF
TGTGCCAGCAGCTCCCCCGCGACAGGGTACAATGAGCAGTTCTTC
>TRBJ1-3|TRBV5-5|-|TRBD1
CASSPRTGVGGIYF
TGTGCCAGCAGCCCGCGGACAGGGGTCGGTGGCATATATTTT
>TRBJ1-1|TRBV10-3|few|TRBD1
CAIRGDREAFF
TGTGCCATCAGGGGGGACAGGGAAGCTTTCTTT
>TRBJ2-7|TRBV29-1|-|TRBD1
CSVTGDSTYEQYF
TGCAGCGTGACAGGGGATTCAACCTACGAGCAGTACTTC
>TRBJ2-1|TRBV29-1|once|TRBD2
CSVLGTSGGAGYEQFF
TGCAGCGTTCTAGGGACTAGCGGAGGTGCGGGTTATGAGCAGTTCTTC
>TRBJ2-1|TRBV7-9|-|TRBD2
CASSSTGTSGRYSYNEQFF
TGTGCCAGCAGCTCAACCGGGACTAGCGGGAGGTACTCCTACAATGAGCAGTTCTTC
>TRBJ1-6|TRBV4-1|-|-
CASSQVRDSPLHF
TGCGCCAGCAGCCAAGTTCGGGATTCACCCCTCCACTTT
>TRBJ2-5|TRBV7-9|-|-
CASSLSSSRETQYF
TGTGCCAGCAGCTTATCGTCTAGCAGGGAGACCCAGTACTTC
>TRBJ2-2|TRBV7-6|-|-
CASSLFRNTGELFF
TGTGCCAGCAGCTTGTTCAGGAACACCGGGGAGCTGTTTTTT
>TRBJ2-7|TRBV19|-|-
CASSIAKFYEQYF
TGTGCCAGTAGTATAGCAAAATTCTACGAGCAGTACTTC
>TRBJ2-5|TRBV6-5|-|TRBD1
CASSYYRGGETQYF
TGTGCCAGCAGTTACTACAGGGGTGGGGAGACCCAGTACTTC
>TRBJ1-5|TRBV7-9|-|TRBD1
CASSRTGPREPQHF
TGTGCCAGCAGCAGGACAGGTCCCAGGGAGCCCCAGCATTTT
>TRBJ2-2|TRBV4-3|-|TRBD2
CASSQEVAGVTGELFF
TGCGCCAGCAGCCAAGAAGTCGCGGGAGTCACCGGGGAGCTGTTTTTT
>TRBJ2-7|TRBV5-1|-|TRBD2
CASSFRLAGDLEQYF
TGCGCCAGCAGCTTCCGACTAGCGGGAGATCTCGAGCAGTACTTC